This T cell receptor (beta chain) emerged from a study of cytomegalovirus exposure and HLA in healthy donors. Study-level points and caveats: The authors enumerated 150 to 200 TCR beta chains as linked to cytomegalovirus. Specificity of three CMV-associated chains for CMV antigens was verified in vitro. First-cohort TCR clusters were later found to tend to co-occur in the 90 to 150 validation repertoires. With high specificity and sensitivity, the classifier reportedly diagnosed cytomegalovirus status.

Repertoires were generated with immunoSEQ multiplex PCR, while TCRdb's copy carries only in-frame clones and drops some. The table includes 100,000 or so clones, around 87% detected once. This CDR3 spans 15 amino acids. V was clipped by 3 bases and J by 5 bases; unmatched bases: 7. Germline CDR1 and CDR2: MNHNS and SASEGT. Of note for this clone: Its antigen is as yet unknown.

Sequences were obtained from PBMCs. The chain couples TRBV6-1 to TRBJ2-5; 9 bases match TRBD1. The sequence derives from a woman under 30 in good health and CMV-seropositive. This CDR3 reads CASSDLTGGRETQYF. DNA for the CDR3: TGTGCCAGCAGTGACCTAACAGGGGGCCGGGAGACCCAGTACTTC.